This T cell receptor (beta chain) was retrieved from a study of blood T cell repertoires in COVID-19 (dated by TCRdb to 2020 to 2022). Regarding the study in general: Samples from collaborators originated in the United States, Italy and Spain and spanned both the acute and convalescent phases of COVID-19. The prospective study material was composed of cDNA or gDNA derived from T cells, B-cell-depleted T cells, or PBMCs. The dataset comprised deeply sampled blood TCRbeta repertoires from subjects exposed to, actively infected with, or recovered from COVID-19. The repertoires were released in a freely available public database intended as a resource for research on the immune response to SARS-CoV-2. Samples came from the ongoing ImmuneRACE study (first 160 participants) plus 1,254 subjects from 6 global collaborators. Sample metadata almost always included a de-identified subject ID, COVID-19 status, age in years and sex. HLA class I and class II types, where available, came from metadata supplied by the sample provider rather than from assay-based typing. The research as a whole found: The amount of clinical and demographic metadata varied by source and participant and was provided uncurated.

TCRbeta CDR3 regions were amplified from genomic DNA using the immunoSEQ Assay, a bias-controlled multiplex PCR. The authors' pipeline ran thus. The number of nucleated cells in each sample was estimated by amplification of reference gene primers within the assay. To quantify the absolute abundance of each unique TCRbeta CDR3 rearrangement, sequence reads were collapsed and filtered. For each sample, productive Simpson clonality was calculated as the square root of Simpson's diversity index across productive rearrangements. In its TCRdb copy, this immuneACCESS table keeps in-frame sequences only and misses some clones. Where compared with another copy, unresolved V genes explain less than half of these, and the others have no known cause. The V and J calls and clone size are taken from that table; D and trimming were inferred from the DNA. This sample lists about 270,000 clones; about 88% were detected once. The ten largest clonotypes hold around 2.9% of the sample.

Notes on this clone: Which antigen it targets is not known. Per-base quality was not reported, and no clone a single base away is much larger than it.

Participants in the prospective study were aged 18 to 89 years, lived in under 30 United States geographic areas, and enrolled through a virtual design. To assign participants to cohorts, the prospective study relied on clinical history that participants themselves reported in a screening survey and a study questionnaire. For ImmuneRACE Cohort 3, a participant was defined as recovered based on two consecutive negative NP/OP PCR tests, clearance by a healthcare professional, or resolution of symptoms. In the prospective study, whole blood, serum and a nasopharyngeal or oropharyngeal swab were collected from each participant by mobile phlebotomists. Prospective study participants could optionally give additional blood draws and questionnaires over an approximately 2-month period. Before DNA extraction, prospective study blood samples were shipped either frozen or at room temperature. Trimming takes 6 bases off V and 4 bases off J; junction bases not matched to a gene: 7. The CDR3 spans 14 residues, from the cysteine through the phenylalanine. This entry keeps only the CDR3 DNA: 42 bases, framed from base 1. The germline V gene supplies CDR1 SNHLY and CDR2 FYNNEI.

The receptor's source is a woman in her 50s who had recovered from COVID-19. What was sequenced was PBMCs or T cells enriched from blood (not recorded which). The chain employs TRBV2 and TRBJ2-7; 9 of the junction bases match TRBD1. CDR3 protein: CASRPGQGSYEQYF. The base sequence is TGTGCCAGCAGACCGGGACAGGGTAGTTACGAGCAGTACTTC. Reference TRBV2 and TRBJ2-7 proteins supply the regions before and after the CDR3; the full variable domain is: EPEVTQTPSHQVTQMGQEVILRCVPISNHLYFYWYRQILGQKVEFLVSFYNNEISEKSEIFDDQFSVERPDGSNFTLKIRSTKLEDSAMYFCASRPGQGSYEQYFGPGTRLTVT.